The clone carrying this TCR beta chain has only one observation. Its specificity is unknown. Trimming pared 11 bases from V and 5 bases from J, leaving 6 bases between. CDR3 size: 10 residues. Germline lookup yields CDR1 SEHNR and CDR2 FQNEAQ (reference sequence). This specimen belongs to a study of shared clonotypes between healthy human individuals. Using around 180 ng DNA, tens of thousands of T cell genomes, the sorted-subset replicate PCRs were run. Using immunoSEQ multiplex PCR, the repertoire was profiled, and TCRdb retains in-frame clones only, with some absent. This sample has roughly 2.5 million clones; approximately 90% occur once, and the top ten carry 0.14%. General observations from the study: Inspection by rarefaction showed sorted-subset sequencing to be incomplete despite large depth.

This clonotype originated in a man between 18 and 29 years old in good health. The chain recombines TRBV7-9 with TRBJ2-2; D unclear. Sequencing input: naive CD4+ T cells sorted from blood. The subset was: CD45RA+ positively selected. CDR3 residues: CAVPTGELFF. CDR3 DNA sequence: TGTGCCGTCCCTACCGGGGAGCTGTTTTTT. Looking up the rest from reference TRBV7-9 and TRBJ2-2 gives the full variable domain: DTGVSQNPRHKITKRGQNVTFRCDPISEHNRLYWYRQTLGQGPEFLTYFQNEAQLEKSRLLSDRFSAERPKGSFSTLEIQRTEQGDSAMYLCAVPTGELFFGEGSRLTVL.